This T cell receptor (beta chain) was sequenced during a study of response to subunit inactivated influenza vaccine. Findings and limits, study-wide: Authors suggested each seasonal influenza vaccination recruits few new T cells.

Germline CDR1 and CDR2: MDHEN and SYDVKM. V shed 5 bases, J shed 6 bases, and the junction held 15 bases outside the gene matches. CDR3 size: 18 residues. TCRdb reanalysed the RT-PCR reads using MiXCR and keeps one entry per CDR3 protein. The sample shows hundreds of thousands of distinct CDR3 sequences, over 10% of them seen only once. A remark on this clonotype: Its antigen is still unknown.

Sequenced material: PBMCs from blood, taken 45 days after vaccination. This clonotype was sampled from a man aged 50-60 years who received an inactivated influenza vaccine. The chain is built from TRBV28 and TRBJ2-1; 11 bases are a match to TRBD2. Here the CDR3 DNA reads TGTGCCAGCAGTCTCGCTAGCGGGGGGCCCAGGGTATTCAATGAGCAGTTCTTC. As protein: CASSLASGGPRVFNEQFF.